Listed here are 17 T cell receptor beta chains from one sample, sequenced in a study of blood T cells in healthy people across ages. It was with a sample-barcoded 5' primer and a J-beta primer mix that a second PCR of about 6 to 12 cycles was run. From the 5' RACE reads, TCRdb called clonotypes with MiXCR, one entry per CDR3 protein. The sample carries under 2 million distinct CDR3 sequences, about 35% recorded once. What was sequenced was blood. Receptor source: a woman aged 25 to 45 in good health.

This clonotype occurred a few times. The rearrangement joins TRBV5-1 to TRBJ2-1; 11 bases line up with TRBD2. Trimming cost V 0 bases and J 5 bases; bases outside gene matches: 7. Per germline, CDR1 SGHRS and CDR2 YFSETQ. This CDR3 is 17 amino acids long. CDR3 sequence (DNA): TGCGCCAGCAGCTTGGGGACCGGGACTAGCGGTAACAATGAGCAGTTCTTC. This sequence encodes CASSLGTGTSGNNEQFF.

This clonotype was seen more than once but under ten times. The CDR3 DNA reads as TGTGCCAGCAGCGGACCGCAGGGTTTCAACGAGCAGTACTTC. This codes for CASSGPQGFNEQYF. V and J are TRBV9 and TRBJ2-7, with D tentatively TRBD1 (5 bases). CDR3 size: 14 residues. Trimming removed 3 bases at V and 5 bases at J, with 15 bases between. CDR1 SGDLS and CDR2 YYNGEE come from the germline V gene.

V usage is TRBV5-1 and J usage is TRBJ2-7; 9 positions match TRBD2. J was trimmed by 0 bases and V by 2 bases; bases with no gene match: 6. CDR3 length equals 16 residues. Looked up from germline, CDR1 is SGHRS and CDR2 is YFSETQ. CDR3 sequence: CASSLKTSGNSYEQYF. CDR3 sequence (DNA): TGCGCCAGCAGCTTAAAGACTAGCGGAAACTCCTACGAGCAGTACTTC.

The chain has TRBV28 and TRBJ2-1; a weak D match, TRBD2 (6 bases). This CDR3 comprises 16 residues. Per the germline V gene, CDR1 is MDHEN and CDR2 is SYDVKM. V was pared by 3 bases and J by 0 bases, with 12 bases between. This CDR3 is CASSFGGEASYNEQFF. In DNA form, the CDR3 reads TGTGCCAGCAGTTTTGGTGGGGAGGCCTCCTACAATGAGCAGTTCTTC.

V gene TRBV12-3 or TRBV12-4 combines with J gene TRBJ2-5; 12 positions agree with TRBD2. The ends lost 3 bases at V and 3 bases at J; junction bases unmatched: 8. The CDR3 contains 17 residues. The CDR3 DNA reads as TGTGCCAGCAGTTTGGTTCCTAGCGGGGGGGCGAAAGAGACCCAGTACTTC. Residues: CASSLVPSGGAKETQYF.

The chain is built from TRBV6-5 and TRBJ2-5, with a weak D call TRBD1 (5 bases). V lost 0 bases and J 5 bases, leaving 13 bases between the germline ends. The CDR3 is 15 amino acids. The germline CDR1 and CDR2 sequences are MNHEY and SVGAGI. The CDR3 spells CASSYSTARVETQYF. In DNA, the CDR3 is TGTGCCAGCAGTTACTCGACGGCCAGGGTTGAGACCCAGTACTTC.

In its sample, this clonotype was seen a few times. V usage is TRBV2 and J usage is TRBJ1-2; weak D call: TRBD1 (5 bases). Germline values: CDR1 SNHLY, CDR2 FYNNEI. The CDR3 has 14 amino acids. The ends were cut back, 6 bases at V and 3 bases at J, with 14 bases in the middle. The CDR3 region has the DNA TGTGCCAGCAGGCGGGACCAGGTCGACTATGGCTACACCTTC. Amino acids: CASRRDQVDYGYTF.

This chain joins TRBV7-3 and TRBJ1-2; TRBD1 might be the D (5 bases). Germline assignment: CDR1 SGHTA and CDR2 FQGTGA. Trimming left V 4 bases short and J 4 bases short, with 16 bases between. The length of the CDR3 is 15 residues. CDR3 in amino acids: CASSYQGEGGYGYTF. CDR3 coding DNA: TGTGCCAGCAGCTATCAGGGAGAGGGCGGCTATGGCTACACCTTC.

This clonotype has a handful of counts. The chain combines TRBV19 with TRBJ2-1; 11 positions agree with TRBD2. J lost 7 bases, V lost 3 bases, and 5 bases had no gene match. In germline, CDR1 is LNHDA, CDR2 SQIVND (reference sequence). The CDR3 totals 15 residues. CDR3 amino acids: CASSIGLAGRNEQFF. The CDR3 region has the DNA TGTGCCAGTAGTATTGGACTAGCGGGCCGTAATGAGCAGTTCTTC.

The V and J genes are TRBV20-1 and TRBJ2-5; the match to TRBD1 covers 10 bases. The J call may not be correct, given that the DNA end is closer to TRBJ2-7. The CDR3 contains 16 residues. The germline CDR1 and CDR2 sequences are DFQATT and SNEGSKA (reference sequence). The CDR3 loop reads CSARPRWGTGVYEQYF. In nucleotides, the CDR3 is TGCAGTGCTAGACCCAGGTGGGGGACAGGGGTCTACGAGCAGTACTTC.

The gene calls are TRBV13 and TRBJ1-1; D is unclear. V dropped 0 bases and J dropped 2 bases, with 19 bases sitting between them. The CDR3 length is 18 residues. Germline assignment: CDR1 PRHDT and CDR2 FYEKMQ (reference sequence). This CDR3 is CASSLGVREVRTNTEAFF. CDR3 nucleotide sequence: TGTGCCAGCAGCTTAGGGGTAAGGGAGGTAAGAACAAACACTGAAGCTTTCTTT.

CDR3 protein: CASSRPTLKETQYF. DNA of the CDR3: TGTGCCAGCAGCAGGCCGACGCTAAAAGAGACCCAGTACTTC. The chain is built from TRBV13 and TRBJ2-5; D not resolved. There are 14 residues in the CDR3. Germline values: CDR1 PRHDT, CDR2 FYEKMQ (reference sequence). The germline V and J ends were trimmed by 5 bases and 3 bases, with 13 bases remaining between them.

V is TRBV19 and J is TRBJ2-7; 9 bases agree with TRBD1. J lost 5 bases, V lost 2 bases, and 10 bases had no gene match. This CDR3 has 16 residues. Germline CDR1 is LNHDA and CDR2 is SQIVND (reference sequence). The CDR3 reads CASSISAPGTGNEQYF. CDR3 coding DNA: TGTGCCAGTAGTATATCGGCCCCCGGGACAGGGAACGAGCAGTACTTC.

The V and J genes are TRBV2 and TRBJ2-5; D is undetermined. Trimming shortened V by 5 bases and J by 2 bases, and 9 bases separated the two germline ends. Germline V gene data show CDR1 as SNHLY and CDR2 as FYNNEI. This CDR3 comprises 13 residues. The CDR3: CASSKQLQETQYF. In DNA form, the CDR3 reads TGTGCCAGCAGTAAACAGCTACAAGAGACCCAGTACTTC.

As to this clonotype: At one boundary the junction diverges from the germline segment, which might be a read error. The chain uses TRBV3-1 and TRBJ2-5; D remains ambiguous. CDR3 length: 12 amino acids. CDR1 and CDR2 from the germline V gene are LGHDT and YNNKEL (reference sequence). CDR3 in amino acids: CAGSQEAVRQYF. For the CDR3, the DNA is TGTGCCGGCAGCCAAGAGGCAGTCCGGCAGTACTTC.

The sample holds a few counts of this clonotype. The CDR3 spells CSAYPGTAGRADTQYF. CDR3 sequence (DNA): TGCAGTGCTTATCCCGGGACAGCCGGTAGGGCAGATACGCAGTATTTT. This sequence joins TRBV20-1 and TRBJ2-3; 7 bases fit TRBD1. Germline trimming cut 5 bases from V and 4 bases from J; bases unmatched to any gene: 15. Germline CDR1 DFQATT, CDR2 SNEGSKA (reference sequence). The CDR3 runs 16 residues.

The chain recombines TRBV20-1 with TRBJ1-1; D possibly corresponds to TRBD1 (5 bases). Per the germline V gene, CDR1 is DFQATT and CDR2 is SNEGSKA (reference sequence). This CDR3 contains 14 residues. Trimming took off 0 bases at V and 3 bases at J, with 11 bases between the two ends. In DNA form, the CDR3 reads TGCAGTGCTAGAGAGACAGCCAGATACACTGAAGCTTTCTTT. Translated: CSARETARYTEAFF.